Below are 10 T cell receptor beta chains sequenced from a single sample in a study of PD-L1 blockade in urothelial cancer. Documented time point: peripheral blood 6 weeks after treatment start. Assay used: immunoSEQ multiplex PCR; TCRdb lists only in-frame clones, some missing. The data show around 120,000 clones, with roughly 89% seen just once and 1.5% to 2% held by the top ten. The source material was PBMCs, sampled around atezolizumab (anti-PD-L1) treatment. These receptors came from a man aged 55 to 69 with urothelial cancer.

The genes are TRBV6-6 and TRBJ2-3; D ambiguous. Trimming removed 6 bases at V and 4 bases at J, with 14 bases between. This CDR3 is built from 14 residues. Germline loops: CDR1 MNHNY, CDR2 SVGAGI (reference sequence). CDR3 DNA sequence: TGTGCCAGCAGCCTTACCCGGGTAGCAGATACGCAGTATTTT. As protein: CASSLTRVADTQYF.

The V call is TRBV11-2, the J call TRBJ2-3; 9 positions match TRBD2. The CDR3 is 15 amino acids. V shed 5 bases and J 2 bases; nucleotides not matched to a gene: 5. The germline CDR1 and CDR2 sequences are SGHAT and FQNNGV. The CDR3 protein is CASSPSGGLTDTQYF. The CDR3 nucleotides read TGTGCCAGCAGCCCCAGCGGGGGGCTCACAGATACGCAGTATTTT. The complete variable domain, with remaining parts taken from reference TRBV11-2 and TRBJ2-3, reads EAGVAQSPRYKIIEKRQSVAFWCNPISGHATLYWYQQILGQGPKLLIQFQNNGVVDDSQLPKDRFSAERLKGVDSTLKIQPAKLEDSAVYLCASSPSGGLTDTQYFGPGTRLTVL.

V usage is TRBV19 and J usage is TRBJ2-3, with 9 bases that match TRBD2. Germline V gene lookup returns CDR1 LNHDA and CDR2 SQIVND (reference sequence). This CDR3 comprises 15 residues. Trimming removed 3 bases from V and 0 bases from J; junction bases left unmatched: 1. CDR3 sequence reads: CASSIAGGSTDTQYF. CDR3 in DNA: TGTGCCAGTAGTATCGCGGGAGGGAGCACAGATACGCAGTATTTT.

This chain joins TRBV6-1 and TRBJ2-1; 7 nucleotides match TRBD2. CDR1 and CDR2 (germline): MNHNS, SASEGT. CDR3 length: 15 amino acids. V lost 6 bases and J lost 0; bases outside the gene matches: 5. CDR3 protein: CASRVTSPSYNEQFF. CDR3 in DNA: TGTGCCAGCAGGGTGACTAGCCCCTCCTACAATGAGCAGTTCTTC.

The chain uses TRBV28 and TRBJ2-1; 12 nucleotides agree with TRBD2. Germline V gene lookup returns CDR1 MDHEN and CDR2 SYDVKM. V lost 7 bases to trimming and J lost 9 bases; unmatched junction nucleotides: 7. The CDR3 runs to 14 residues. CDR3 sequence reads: CASTSSGGAGEQFF. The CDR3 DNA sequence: TGTGCCAGCACCTCTAGCGGGGGGGCTGGTGAGCAGTTCTTC.

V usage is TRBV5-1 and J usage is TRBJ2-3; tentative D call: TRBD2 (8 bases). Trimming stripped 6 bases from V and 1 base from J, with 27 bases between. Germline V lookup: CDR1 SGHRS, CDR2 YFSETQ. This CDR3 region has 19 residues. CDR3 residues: CASTYGGGTASRRTDTQYF. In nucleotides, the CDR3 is TGCGCCAGCACGTACGGGGGGGGGACAGCCAGTCGACGCACAGATACGCAGTATTTT.

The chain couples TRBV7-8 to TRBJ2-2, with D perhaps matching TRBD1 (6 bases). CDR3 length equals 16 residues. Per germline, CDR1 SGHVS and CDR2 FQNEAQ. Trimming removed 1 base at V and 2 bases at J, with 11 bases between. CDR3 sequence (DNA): TGTGCCAGCAGCTTAGGCGGCAGGGGTAACACCGGGGAGCTGTTTTTT. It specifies CASSLGGRGNTGELFF.

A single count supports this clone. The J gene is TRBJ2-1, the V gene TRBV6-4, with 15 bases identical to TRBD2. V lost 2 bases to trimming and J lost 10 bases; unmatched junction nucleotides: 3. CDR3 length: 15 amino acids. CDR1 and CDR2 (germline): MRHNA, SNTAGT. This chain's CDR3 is CASSDTGTSGREQFF. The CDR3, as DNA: TGTGCCAGCAGTGACACCGGGACTAGCGGGAGGGAGCAGTTCTTC.

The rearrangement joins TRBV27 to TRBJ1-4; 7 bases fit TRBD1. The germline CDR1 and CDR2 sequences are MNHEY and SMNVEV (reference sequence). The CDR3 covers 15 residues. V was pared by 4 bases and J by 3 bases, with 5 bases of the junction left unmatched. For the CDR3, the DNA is TGTGCCAGCAGTTCCTCGACAGGGTCTAATGAAAAACTGTTTTTT. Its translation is CASSSSTGSNEKLFF.

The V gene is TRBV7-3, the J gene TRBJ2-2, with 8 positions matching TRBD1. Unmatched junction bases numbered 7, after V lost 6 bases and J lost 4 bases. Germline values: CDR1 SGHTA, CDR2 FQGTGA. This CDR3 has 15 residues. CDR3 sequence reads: CASSPGQETTGELFF. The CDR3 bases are TGTGCCAGCAGTCCGGGACAGGAAACCACCGGGGAGCTGTTTTTT.